A selection of T cell receptor beta chains follows, all from one sample in a study of beta chain features in type 1 diabetes. Clones were read by immunoSEQ multiplex PCR, and TCRdb kept only the in-frame ones, dropping some. The sample shows under 300,000 clones, roughly a tenth of them seen only once. The specimen sequenced was naive CD4+ T cells from blood. Source of these receptors: a man aged 25-45 years with type 1 diabetes. CDR3s leave out the opening cysteine and the closing phenylalanine or tryptophan. Fields, in order: CDR3 length, clone size, V gene, CDR3 protein. Only some rows state a clone size, as once, few, many or a class for expanded clones.

>13|few|TRBV18
ASSPRAGSSYEQY
>10|-|TRBV2
ASSGDSETQY
>10|few|TRBV28
ASRRRGQGAY
>12|few|TRBV5-6
ASSLQGRDTEAF
>13|-|TRBV19
ASRMTSGGDNEQF
>12|-|TRBV6-5
ASSPRGSAYEQY
>9|few|TRBV7-9
ASTPRDTQY
>15|few|TRBV18
ASSPPGIGGVGPEAF
>14|-|TRBV7-9
ASSSFDRVNTGELF
>13|few|TRBV18
ASSPTVYPYNEQF
>11|-|TRBV2
ASSADRNTEAF
>13|-|TRBV2
ASSPSGGFTDTQY
>14|few|TRBV4-3
ASSPWTSGGRETQY
>13|-|TRBV28
ASSLRGLIFQPQH
>13|few|TRBV6-5
ASSYGLAATDTQY
>11|few|TRBV30
AWRDRGNYGYT
>14|few|TRBV23-1
ASSQYGLRENTEAF
>11|few|TRBV7-9
ASSFGGGDTQY
>13|few|TRBV11-2
ASSRDRGITDTQY
>11|-|TRBV29-1
SVDGEPGGEQY
>10|few|TRBV29-1
SATDSAYEQY
>14|few|TRBV7-6
ASSPGLAGVQETQY
>9|few|TRBV20-1
SARREETQY